This record covers a single T cell receptor beta chain. As yet, its antigen is unknown. The read finishes 3 residues shy of the CDR3 end, and the germline J gene is used to complete it. The nonmyeloablative bone marrow transplants came from related graft donors, with transient mixed chimerism. Sequencing was performed with immunoSEQ multiplex PCR; in TCRdb, only in-frame clones are kept and a portion is missing. The table lists tens of thousands of clones, with under 2% in the top ten. This entry is derived from a study of Tregs in tolerant kidney transplant recipients. Study-level findings and limits: Some patients' samples used different primers over time, so nucleotide sequences weren't comparable.

The CDR3 loop spans 15 amino acids. Trimming shortened V by 4 bases and J by 5 bases, and 16 bases separated the two germline ends. This TCR came from a human patient who received a combined kidney and bone marrow transplant. Some of the T cells might come from the graft donor. The J gene is TRBJ1-5, the V gene TRBV5-3, with no clear D. TRBV5-3 is identified as an open reading frame with a role that is uncertain. This specimen consisted of CD4+ T cells from blood (PBMCs), obtained 24 months after the transplant. The CDR3 DNA, read in part, is TGTGCCAGAAGCAGAAGAGCGGCAACCTATCAGCCC. This encodes CARSRRAATYQP. The whole CDR3 protein reads CARSRRAATYQPQHF.